The rows below give T cell receptor beta chains drawn from one sample of a study of identifying expanded T cells in peripheral blood. Sequencing used immunoSEQ multiplex PCR; TCRdb keeps in-frame clones, though not all of them. The sample lists around 100,000 clones, 80% to 90% occurring once. What was sequenced was blood. The receptors here all came from a person aged 18 to 75 in good health. Each CDR3 is given with its conserved first and last residue. A D gene is named only where the DNA matches it firmly. Rows give clone size only sometimes, using once, few, many, or a class for an expanded clone.

V: TRBV6-1
size: -
D: TRBD2
length: 15
J: TRBJ2-7
DNA: TGTGCCAGCAGTTCGGGGGGTTCCTCCTCCTACGAGCAGTACTTC
CDR3: CASSSGGSSSYEQYF

V: TRBV11-2
size: -
D: -
length: 11
J: TRBJ2-7
DNA: TGTGCCAGCAGCTTAGGACGCGAGCAGTACTTC
CDR3: CASSLGREQYF

V: TRBV19
size: -
D: TRBD1
length: 15
J: TRBJ1-6
DNA: TGTGCCAGTAGTGGGACAGGGATCCCTAATTCACCCCTCCACTTT
CDR3: CASSGTGIPNSPLHF

V: TRBV5-4
size: -
D: TRBD1
length: 14
J: TRBJ2-7
DNA: TGTGCCAGCAGCTTGCTGGACAGGGTCTACGAGCAGTACTTC
CDR3: CASSLLDRVYEQYF

V: TRBV7-2
size: -
D: -
length: 14
J: TRBJ2-1
DNA: TGTGCCAGCAGCCACACCTCCTCCTACAATGAGCAGTTCTTC
CDR3: CASSHTSSYNEQFF

V: TRBV7-9
size: -
D: -
length: 12
J: TRBJ2-5
DNA: TGTGCCAGCAGCCCCCGTCCTGGGGCCCAGTACTTC
CDR3: CASSPRPGAQYF

V: TRBV15
size: once
D: -
length: 15
J: TRBJ1-4
DNA: TGTGCCACCAGCAGAGATAGACCGGGAGAAGAAAAACTGTTTTTT
CDR3: CATSRDRPGEEKLFF

V: TRBV4-1
size: -
D: TRBD1
length: 16
J: TRBJ1-1
DNA: TGCGCCAGCAGCCAAGGCCTACGGGACAGGGGTATCCGGGCTTTCTTT
CDR3: CASSQGLRDRGIRAFF

V: TRBV12-5
size: -
D: -
length: 11
J: TRBJ2-3
DNA: TGTGCTAGTGGGGAACAGGGTACGCAGTATTTT
CDR3: CASGEQGTQYF

V: TRBV10-3
size: -
D: -
length: 13
J: TRBJ2-5
DNA: TGTGCCATCAGCACACAAGAGGGGGAGACCCAGTACTTC
CDR3: CAISTQEGETQYF

V: TRBV6-1
size: -
D: TRBD2
length: 17
J: TRBJ2-3
DNA: TGTGCCAGCAGTGAAGGTGGACTAGCGGGGGGGTGGGATACGCAGTATTTT
CDR3: CASSEGGLAGGWDTQYF

V: TRBV4-1
size: -
D: -
length: 14
J: TRBJ1-2
DNA: TGCGCCAGCAGCGAGGGAAGCTCAGCTTATGGCTACACCTTC
CDR3: CASSEGSSAYGYTF

V: TRBV19
size: once
D: -
length: 15
J: TRBJ1-3
DNA: TGTGCCAGTAGTATCTTTATCTCCTCTGGAAACACCATATATTTT
CDR3: CASSIFISSGNTIYF

V: TRBV18
size: -
D: -
length: 12
J: TRBJ1-4
DNA: TGTGCCAGCTCACCTCCAAAGGAAAAACTGTTTTTT
CDR3: CASSPPKEKLFF

V: TRBV7-9
size: -
D: -
length: 15
J: TRBJ1-6
DNA: TGTGCCAGCAGCTCCGGGGGACGGCTTCGGTCACCCCTCCACTTT
CDR3: CASSSGGRLRSPLHF

V: TRBV6-5
size: -
D: -
length: 15
J: TRBJ1-1
DNA: TGTGCCAGCATAAAGATGGGGGGACGGAACACTGAAGCTTTCTTT
CDR3: CASIKMGGRNTEAFF

V: TRBV19
size: -
D: -
length: 12
J: TRBJ1-5
DNA: TGTGCCAGTAGTACGTATGGATCGCCCCAGCATTTT
CDR3: CASSTYGSPQHF

V: TRBV11-2
size: -
D: TRBD2
length: 15
J: TRBJ2-5
DNA: TGTGCCAGCAGCTTAGTCCAGCGGGGGCAAGAGACCCAGTACTTC
CDR3: CASSLVQRGQETQYF

V: TRBV29-1
size: -
D: TRBD2
length: 12
J: TRBJ2-5
DNA: TGCAGCGGACTAGCGGGGGGGGAGACCCAGTACTTC
CDR3: CSGLAGGETQYF

V: TRBV30
size: -
D: -
length: 15
J: TRBJ1-1
DNA: TGTGCCTGGAGGAAGGGGTGGGGAAATGGCACTGAAGCTTTCTTT
CDR3: CAWRKGWGNGTEAFF

V: TRBV19
size: -
D: -
length: 16
J: TRBJ2-1
DNA: TGTGCCAGTAGCCGCAGCGGGGACAGTGGTTACAATGAGCAGTTCTTC
CDR3: CASSRSGDSGYNEQFF

V: TRBV12-5
size: few
D: -
length: 12
J: TRBJ1-1
DNA: TGTGCTAGTGGTTTGCCAGGGACAACGGCTTTCTTT
CDR3: CASGLPGTTAFF

V: TRBV5-1
size: -
D: TRBD1
length: 15
J: TRBJ2-7
DNA: TGCGCCAGCAGCAGGACAGGGGGCAGAATCTACGAGCAGTACTTC
CDR3: CASSRTGGRIYEQYF

V: TRBV20-1
size: -
D: -
length: 11
J: TRBJ1-4
DNA: TGCAGTGCTAGGCGGAATGAAAAACTGTTTTTT
CDR3: CSARRNEKLFF

V: TRBV2
size: -
D: -
length: 14
J: TRBJ1-5
DNA: TGTGCCAGCAGTGAAGGGACATCCTCGGGTCCCCAGCATTTT
CDR3: CASSEGTSSGPQHF

V: TRBV5-1
size: -
D: -
length: 15
J: TRBJ2-2
DNA: TGCGCCAGCAGCTTAGGGGACACGAACACCGGGGAGCTGTTTTTT
CDR3: CASSLGDTNTGELFF

V: TRBV20-1
size: many
D: -
length: 11
J: TRBJ1-1
DNA: TGCAGTGCTAGAGGGAACACTGAAGCTTTCTTT
CDR3: CSARGNTEAFF

V: TRBV11-2
size: once
D: -
length: 14
J: TRBJ1-1
DNA: TGTGCCAGCAGCTTTAATACCAGGGGCACTGAAGCTTTCTTT
CDR3: CASSFNTRGTEAFF

V: TRBV14
size: -
D: -
length: 16
J: TRBJ2-1
DNA: TGTGCCAGCAGCCCTTGGGGGGACGGCACCTACAATGAGCAGTTCTTC
CDR3: CASSPWGDGTYNEQFF

V: TRBV7-2
size: once
D: -
length: 14
J: TRBJ2-3
DNA: TGTGCCAGCAGATTTAGCCCTAGCACAGATACGCAGTATTTT
CDR3: CASRFSPSTDTQYF

V: TRBV25-1
size: -
D: -
length: 13
J: TRBJ1-6
DNA: TGTGCCAGCAGTGCTCCGGGAAATTCACCCCTCCACTTT
CDR3: CASSAPGNSPLHF

V: TRBV7-2
size: -
D: TRBD1
length: 18
J: TRBJ2-5
DNA: TGTGCCAGCAGCTTAGTGGCCGGGACAGGGACCCCTCAAGAGACCCAGTACTTC
CDR3: CASSLVAGTGTPQETQYF

V: TRBV28
size: -
D: TRBD2
length: 17
J: TRBJ2-5
DNA: TGTGCCAGCAGCCCCCCGCCGGGCCCGCGGGGGGAAGAGACCCAGTACTTC
CDR3: CASSPPPGPRGEETQYF

V: TRBV28
size: -
D: -
length: 16
J: TRBJ1-1
DNA: TGTGCCAGCAGCCCCCCGGGAGGCAGGGGCGCGACTGAAGCTTTCTTT
CDR3: CASSPPGGRGATEAFF

V: TRBV5-1
size: once
D: -
length: 14
J: TRBJ2-1
DNA: TGCGCCAGCAGCTGGAGACCCCTAGGGGATGAGCAGTTCTTC
CDR3: CASSWRPLGDEQFF

V: TRBV6-5
size: -
D: -
length: 14
J: TRBJ1-5
DNA: TGTGCCAGCGTATTGGAAAATAGCAATCAGCCCCAGCATTTT
CDR3: CASVLENSNQPQHF

V: TRBV12-5
size: -
D: -
length: 14
J: TRBJ2-3
DNA: TGTGCTAGTGGTTTGGGAAATGGGTTGGATACGCAGTATTTT
CDR3: CASGLGNGLDTQYF

V: TRBV5-1
size: -
D: TRBD2
length: 20
J: TRBJ2-1
DNA: TGCGCCAGCAGCACGCGACTAGCGGGGGTTCCCTCGAAGACCTACAATGAGCAGTTCTTC
CDR3: CASSTRLAGVPSKTYNEQFF

V: TRBV27
size: once
D: -
length: 14
J: TRBJ2-1
DNA: TGTGCCAGCAGTTCGGACATTTCATCTCGGTATATGTTCTTC
CDR3: CASSSDISSRYMFF

V: TRBV6-6
size: -
D: -
length: 16
J: TRBJ2-2
DNA: TGTGCCAGCAGCCGCCGGGGGGCCCCGAACACCGGGGAGCTGTTTTTT
CDR3: CASSRRGAPNTGELFF

V: TRBV5-1
size: -
D: -
length: 15
J: TRBJ2-1
DNA: TGCGCCAGCAGCTGGACCGGGACGGTGTACAATGAGCAGTTCTTC
CDR3: CASSWTGTVYNEQFF